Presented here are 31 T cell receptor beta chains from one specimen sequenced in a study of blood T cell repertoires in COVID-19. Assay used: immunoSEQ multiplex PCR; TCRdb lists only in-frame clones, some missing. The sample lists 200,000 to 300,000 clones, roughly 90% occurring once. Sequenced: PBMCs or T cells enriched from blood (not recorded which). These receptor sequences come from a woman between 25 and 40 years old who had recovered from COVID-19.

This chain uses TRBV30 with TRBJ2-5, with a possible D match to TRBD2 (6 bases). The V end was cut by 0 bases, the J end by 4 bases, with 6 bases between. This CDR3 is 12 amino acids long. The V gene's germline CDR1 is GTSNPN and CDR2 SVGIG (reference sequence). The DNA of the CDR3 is TGTGCCTGGAGTGTGCGGGGAGAGACCCAGTACTTC. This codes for CAWSVRGETQYF.

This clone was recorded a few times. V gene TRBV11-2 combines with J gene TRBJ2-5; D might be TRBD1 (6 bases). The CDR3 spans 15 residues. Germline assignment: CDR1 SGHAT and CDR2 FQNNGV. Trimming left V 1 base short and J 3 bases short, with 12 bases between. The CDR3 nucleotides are TGTGCCAGCAGCTTAGCTCCGTACAGGGAAGAGACCCAGTACTTC. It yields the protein CASSLAPYREETQYF.

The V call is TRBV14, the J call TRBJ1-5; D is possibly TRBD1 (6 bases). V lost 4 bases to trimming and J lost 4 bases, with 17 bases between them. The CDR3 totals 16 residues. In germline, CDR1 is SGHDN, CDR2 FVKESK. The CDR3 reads CASSRRAFRGNQPQHF. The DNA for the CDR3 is TGTGCCAGCAGCCGTCGGGCCTTTAGGGGGAATCAGCCCCAGCATTTT.

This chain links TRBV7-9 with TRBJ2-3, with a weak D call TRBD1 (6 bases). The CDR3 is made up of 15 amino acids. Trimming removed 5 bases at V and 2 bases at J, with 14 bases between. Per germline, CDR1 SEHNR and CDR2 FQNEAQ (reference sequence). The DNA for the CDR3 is TGTGCCAGCAGCCTGGCGAGGGGGTACACAGATACGCAGTATTTT. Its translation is CASSLARGYTDTQYF.

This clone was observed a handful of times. CDR3 residues: CASSLIGQGETEAFF. DNA of the CDR3: TGCGCCAGCAGCTTAATCGGACAGGGGGAAACTGAAGCTTTCTTT. The chain is built from TRBV5-1 and TRBJ1-1, with 10 bases fitting TRBD1. Losses at the gene ends were 2 bases for V and 5 bases for J; bases not matched to a gene: 6. The CDR3 loop spans 15 amino acids. Germline V CDR1 and CDR2: SGHRS, YFSETQ.

The CDR3 region is CSVDAGPGQLYGYTF. CDR3 in DNA: TGCAGCGTTGATGCCGGCCCCGGACAGCTCTATGGCTACACCTTC. This chain connects TRBV29-1 to TRBJ1-2, with D tentatively TRBD1 (6 bases). Trimming removed 3 bases from V and 4 bases from J, with 18 bases in between. The V gene's germline CDR1 is SQVTM and CDR2 ANQGSEA. The CDR3 covers 15 residues.

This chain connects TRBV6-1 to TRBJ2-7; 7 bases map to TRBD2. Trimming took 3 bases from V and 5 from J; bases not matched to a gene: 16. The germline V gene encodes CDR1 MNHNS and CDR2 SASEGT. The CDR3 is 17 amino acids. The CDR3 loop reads CASSERRRDYRRDEQYF. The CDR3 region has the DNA TGTGCCAGCAGTGAGAGACGACGGGACTACCGACGGGACGAGCAGTACTTC.

CDR3 amino acids: CASSALAGFSYNEQFF. The CDR3 DNA reads as TGTGCCAGCAGCGCTTTAGCGGGCTTCTCCTACAATGAGCAGTTCTTC. V usage is TRBV9 and J usage is TRBJ2-1; 7 nucleotides match TRBD2. The V segment lost 3 bases and the J segment 0 bases; nucleotides outside the gene matches: 6. Germline V gives CDR1 SGDLS, CDR2 YYNGEE. CDR3 size: 16 residues. The full variable domain, rest sourced from reference TRBV9 and TRBJ2-1, is DSGVTQTPKHLITATGQRVTLRCSPRSGDLSVYWYQQSLDQGLQFLIQYYNGEERAKGNILERFSAQQFPDLHSELNLSSLELGDSALYFCASSALAGFSYNEQFFGPGTRLTVL.

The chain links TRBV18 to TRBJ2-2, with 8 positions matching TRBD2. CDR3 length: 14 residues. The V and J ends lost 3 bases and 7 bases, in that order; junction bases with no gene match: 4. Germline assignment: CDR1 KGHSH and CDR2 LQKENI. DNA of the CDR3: TGTGCCAGCTCACCTACTAGCGGCGACGGGGAGCTGTTTTTT. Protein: CASSPTSGDGELFF.

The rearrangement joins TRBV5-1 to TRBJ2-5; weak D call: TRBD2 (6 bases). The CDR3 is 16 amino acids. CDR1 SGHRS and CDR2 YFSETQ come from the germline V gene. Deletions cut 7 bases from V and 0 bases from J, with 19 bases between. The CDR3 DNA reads TGCGCCAGCGGAAGGACCGGGGGAGGTAACCAAGAGACCCAGTACTTC. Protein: CASGRTGGGNQETQYF. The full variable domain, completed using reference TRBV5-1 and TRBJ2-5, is KAGVTQTPRYLIKTRGQQVTLSCSPISGHRSVSWYQQTPGQGLQFLFEYFSETQRNKGNFPGRFSGRQFSNSRSEMNVSTLELGDSALYLCASGRTGGGNQETQYFGPGTRLLVL.

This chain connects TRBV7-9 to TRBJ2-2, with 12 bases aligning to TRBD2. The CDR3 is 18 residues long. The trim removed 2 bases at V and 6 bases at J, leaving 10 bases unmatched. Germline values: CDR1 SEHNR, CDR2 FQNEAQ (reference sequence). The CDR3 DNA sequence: TGTGCCAGCAGCTTACCGACTAGCGGGAGCGTCAGTGCCGGGGAGCTGTTTTTT. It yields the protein CASSLPTSGSVSAGELFF.

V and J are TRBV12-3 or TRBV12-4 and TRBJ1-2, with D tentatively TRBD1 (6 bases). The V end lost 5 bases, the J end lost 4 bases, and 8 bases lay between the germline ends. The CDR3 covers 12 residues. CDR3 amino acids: CASSPDSYGYTF. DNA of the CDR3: TGTGCCAGCAGTCCGGACAGCTATGGCTACACCTTC.

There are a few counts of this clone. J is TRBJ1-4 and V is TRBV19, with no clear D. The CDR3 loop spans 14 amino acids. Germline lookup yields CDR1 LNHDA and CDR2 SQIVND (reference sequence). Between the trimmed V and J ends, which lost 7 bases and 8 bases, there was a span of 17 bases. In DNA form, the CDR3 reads TGTGCCAGTAACCCTTTGGCGGGGATCGAAAAACTGTTTTTT. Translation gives CASNPLAGIEKLFF.

The CDR3 here is CASSRDRGRQYEQYF. The CDR3 bases are TGTGCCAGTAGCCGGGACAGGGGCCGGCAATACGAGCAGTACTTC. This chain links TRBV19 with TRBJ2-7; 10 bases map to TRBD1. Germline V gene sequence: CDR1 LNHDA, CDR2 SQIVND (reference sequence). The CDR3 extends over 15 amino acids. The V segment lost 6 bases and the J segment 4 bases; nucleotides outside the gene matches: 9.

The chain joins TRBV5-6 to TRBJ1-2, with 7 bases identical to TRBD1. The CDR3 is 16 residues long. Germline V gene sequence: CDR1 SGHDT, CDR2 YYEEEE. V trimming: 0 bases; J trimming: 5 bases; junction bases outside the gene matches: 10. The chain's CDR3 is CASSLVFTGESYGYTF. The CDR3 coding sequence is TGTGCCAGCAGCTTGGTGTTTACAGGGGAATCTTATGGCTACACCTTC.

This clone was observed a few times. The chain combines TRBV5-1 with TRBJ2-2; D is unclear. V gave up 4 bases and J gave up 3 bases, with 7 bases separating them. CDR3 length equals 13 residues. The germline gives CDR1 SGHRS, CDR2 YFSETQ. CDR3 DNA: TGCGCCAGCAGCGACGGAGACACCGGGGAGCTGTTTTTT. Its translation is CASSDGDTGELFF.

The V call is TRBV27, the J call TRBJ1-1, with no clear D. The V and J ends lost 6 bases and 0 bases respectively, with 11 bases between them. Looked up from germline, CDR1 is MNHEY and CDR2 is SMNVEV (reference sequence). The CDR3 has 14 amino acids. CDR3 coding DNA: TGTGCCAGCAGGGATACAGCTATGAACACTGAAGCTTTCTTT. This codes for CASRDTAMNTEAFF.

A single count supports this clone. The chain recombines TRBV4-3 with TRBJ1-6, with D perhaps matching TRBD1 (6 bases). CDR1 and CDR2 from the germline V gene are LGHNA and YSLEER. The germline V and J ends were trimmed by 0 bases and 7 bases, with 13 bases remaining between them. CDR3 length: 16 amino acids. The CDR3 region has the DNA TGCGCCAGCAGCCAAGATTCGACAGGAAGAAATTCACCCCTCCACTTT. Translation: CASSQDSTGRNSPLHF.

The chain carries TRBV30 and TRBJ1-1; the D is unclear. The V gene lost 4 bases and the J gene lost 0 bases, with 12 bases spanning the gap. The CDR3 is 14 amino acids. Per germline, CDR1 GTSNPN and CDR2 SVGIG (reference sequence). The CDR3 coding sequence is TGTGCCTGGAATATGGGTGGGCTGAACACTGAAGCTTTCTTT. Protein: CAWNMGGLNTEAFF. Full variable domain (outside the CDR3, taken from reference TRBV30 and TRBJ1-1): SQTIHQWPATLVQPVGSPLSLECTVEGTSNPNLYWYRQAAGRGLQLLFYSVGIGQISSEVPQNLSASRPQDRQFILSSKKLLLSDSGFYLCAWNMGGLNTEAFFGQGTRLTVV.

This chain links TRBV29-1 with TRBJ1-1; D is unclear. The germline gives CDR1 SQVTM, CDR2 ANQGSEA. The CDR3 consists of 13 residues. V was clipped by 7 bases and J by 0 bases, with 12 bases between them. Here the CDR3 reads CSASSLLNTEAFF. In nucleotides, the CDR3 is TGCAGCGCCTCATCACTACTGAACACTGAAGCTTTCTTT.

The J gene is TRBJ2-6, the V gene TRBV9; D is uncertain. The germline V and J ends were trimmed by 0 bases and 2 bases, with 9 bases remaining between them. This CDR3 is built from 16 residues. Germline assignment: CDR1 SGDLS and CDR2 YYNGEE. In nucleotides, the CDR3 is TGTGCCAGCAGCGTAGGTAGTATAGCTGGGGCCAACGTCCTGACTTTC. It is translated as CASSVGSIAGANVLTF.

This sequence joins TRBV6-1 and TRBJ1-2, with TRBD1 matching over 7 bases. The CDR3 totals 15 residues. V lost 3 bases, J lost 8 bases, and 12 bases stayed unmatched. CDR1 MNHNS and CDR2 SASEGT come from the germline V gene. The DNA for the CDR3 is TGTGCCAGCAGTGACGTACCAGGGGGAGTTGGGGGCTACACCTTC. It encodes CASSDVPGGVGGYTF.

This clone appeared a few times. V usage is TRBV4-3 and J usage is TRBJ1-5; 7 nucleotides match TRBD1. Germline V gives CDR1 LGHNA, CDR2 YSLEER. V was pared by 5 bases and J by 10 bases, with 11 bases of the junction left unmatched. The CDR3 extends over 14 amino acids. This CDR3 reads CASSLQGSESPQHF. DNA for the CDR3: TGCGCCAGCAGCTTACAGGGGTCGGAATCCCCCCAGCATTTT.

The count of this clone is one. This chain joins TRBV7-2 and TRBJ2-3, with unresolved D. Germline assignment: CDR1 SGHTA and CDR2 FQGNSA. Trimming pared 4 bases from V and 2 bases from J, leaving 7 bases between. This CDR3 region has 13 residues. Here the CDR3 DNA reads TGTGCCAGCAGCTCTAGTCTCACAGATACGCAGTATTTT. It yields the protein CASSSSLTDTQYF.

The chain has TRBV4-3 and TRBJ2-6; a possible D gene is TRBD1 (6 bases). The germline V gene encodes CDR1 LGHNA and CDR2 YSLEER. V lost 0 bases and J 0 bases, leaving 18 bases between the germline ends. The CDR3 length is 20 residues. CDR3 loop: CASSQDSPRGGSSGANVLTF. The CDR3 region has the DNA TGCGCCAGCAGCCAAGATTCACCCAGGGGTGGTAGCTCTGGGGCCAACGTCCTGACTTTC.

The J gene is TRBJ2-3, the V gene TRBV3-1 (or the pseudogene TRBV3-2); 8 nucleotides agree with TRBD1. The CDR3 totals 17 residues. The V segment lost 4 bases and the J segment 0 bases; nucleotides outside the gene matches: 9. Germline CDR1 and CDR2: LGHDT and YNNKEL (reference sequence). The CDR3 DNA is TGTGCCAGCAGCCGGGGGACAGGCCATCCTAGCACAGATACGCAGTATTTT. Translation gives CASSRGTGHPSTDTQYF.

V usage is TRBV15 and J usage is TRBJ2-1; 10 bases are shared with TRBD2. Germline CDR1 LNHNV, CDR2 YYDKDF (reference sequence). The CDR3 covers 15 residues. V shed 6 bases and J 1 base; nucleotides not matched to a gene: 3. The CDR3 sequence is CATRVAGGSYNEQFF. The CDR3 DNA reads TGTGCCACCAGAGTAGCGGGAGGATCCTACAATGAGCAGTTCTTC. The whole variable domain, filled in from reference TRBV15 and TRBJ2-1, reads DAMVIQNPRYQVTQFGKPVTLSCSQTLNHNVMYWYQQKSSQAPKLLFHYYDKDFNNEADTPDNFQSRRPNTSFCFLDIRSPGLGDTAMYLCATRVAGGSYNEQFFGPGTRLTVL.

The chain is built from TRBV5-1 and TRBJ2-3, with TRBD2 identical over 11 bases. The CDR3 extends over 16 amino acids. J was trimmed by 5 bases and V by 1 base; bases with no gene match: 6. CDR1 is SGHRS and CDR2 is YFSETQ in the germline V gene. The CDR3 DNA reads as TGCGCCAGCAGCTTGCGACTAGCGGGAACCGGAGATACGCAGTATTTT. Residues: CASSLRLAGTGDTQYF.

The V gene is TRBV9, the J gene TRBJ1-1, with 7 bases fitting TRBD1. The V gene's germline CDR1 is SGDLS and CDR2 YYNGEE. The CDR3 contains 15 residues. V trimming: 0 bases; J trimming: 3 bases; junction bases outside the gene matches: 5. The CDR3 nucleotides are TGTGCCAGCAGCGTAGATGGGACAGCCGACACTGAAGCTTTCTTT. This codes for CASSVDGTADTEAFF.

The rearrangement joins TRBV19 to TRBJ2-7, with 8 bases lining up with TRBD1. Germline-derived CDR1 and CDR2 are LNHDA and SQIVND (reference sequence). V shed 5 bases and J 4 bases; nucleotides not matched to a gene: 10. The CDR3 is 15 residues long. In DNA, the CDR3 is TGTGCCAGTAGTCCCATGGACAGGGTAGGGTACGAGCAGTACTTC. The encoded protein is CASSPMDRVGYEQYF.

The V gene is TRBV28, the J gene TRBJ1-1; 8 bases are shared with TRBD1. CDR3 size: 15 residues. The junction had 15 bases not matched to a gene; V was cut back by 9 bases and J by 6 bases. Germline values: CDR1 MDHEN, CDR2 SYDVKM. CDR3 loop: CASEISGQGIAEAFF. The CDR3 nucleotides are TGTGCCAGTGAAATATCCGGACAGGGTATTGCTGAAGCTTTCTTT.